This TCR beta chain was found in a study of cytomegalovirus exposure and HLA in healthy donors. Study information: Early on, a data release was issued that held approximately 78 million unique TCRs from HLA-typed donors.

The germline CDR1 and CDR2 sequences are SEHNR and FQNEAQ (reference sequence). This CDR3 comprises 15 residues. V lost 1 base and J 2 bases, leaving 12 bases between the germline ends. Findings and caveats of the study: For TCR beta chains, V- and J-gene trimming was later linked to a missense DCLRE1C variant. Analyses of presence and absence presupposed an approximately uniform sequencing depth across donors. At a 0.05 false discovery rate, a later analysis found about 17,000 TCR beta sequences to be associated with HLA alleles.

A note on this clone: Its antigen is not identified.

The PCR employed 60 Vbeta primers together with 13 Jbeta primers. Clones were read by immunoSEQ multiplex PCR, and TCRdb kept only the in-frame ones, dropping some. This repertoire comprises 150,000 to 200,000 clones; its ten largest clones make up around 1.9%. Sequencing was performed on PBMCs. The sequence was collected from a young man in good health and CMV-seronegative. The rearrangement joins TRBV7-9 to TRBJ2-7; D is ambiguous. CDR3: CASSLGQAIPYEQYF. CDR3 DNA sequence: TGTGCCAGCAGCTTAGGGCAGGCTATCCCCTACGAGCAGTACTTC.